What follows are 11 T cell receptor beta chains derived from one specimen sequenced in a study of blood T cells in healthy people across ages. Primed by a sample-barcoded 5' primer and a J-beta primer mix, a second PCR proceeded for about 6 to 12 cycles. One entry per CDR3 protein, called by TCRdb with MiXCR from the 5' RACE reads. The sample records around 620,000 distinct CDR3 sequences, 25% to 30% being singletons. The sequenced sample consisted of blood. The receptors shown here come from an older woman in good health.

Details on this clonotype: The conserved closing phenylalanine or tryptophan is absent in this CDR3, likely reflecting a read error. V is TRBV28 and J is TRBJ2-7; D call uncertain. Trimming removed 6 bases at V and 4 bases at J, with 7 bases between. This CDR3 comprises 11 residues. Germline CDR1 reads MDHEN; CDR2 reads SYDVKM. CDR3 sequence (DNA): TGTGCCAGCAGCCCCTATTACGAGCAGTACTCC. This encodes CASSPYYEQYS.

The chain combines TRBV7-2 with TRBJ2-5, with 7 bases that match TRBD2. Trimming cost V 6 bases and J 3 bases; bases outside gene matches: 4. This CDR3 spans 13 amino acids. Per the germline V gene, CDR1 is SGHTA and CDR2 is FQGNSA. The CDR3 loop is CASRREGEETQYF. Here the CDR3 DNA reads TGTGCCAGCAGGAGGGAGGGAGAAGAGACCCAGTACTTC.

In regard to this clonotype: The CDR3 does not end in the conserved phenylalanine or tryptophan, so this is likely a read error. The chain joins TRBV11-2 to TRBJ2-7; unclear D gene. The CDR3 contains 15 residues. The germline V gene has CDR1 SGHAT and CDR2 FQNNGV. The V end was cut by 5 bases, the J end by 4 bases, with 18 bases between. The CDR3 DNA sequence: TGTGCCAGCAGCCCCGCGAACTGGAAAGGTTACGAGCAGTACCTC. This encodes CASSPANWKGYEQYL.

By share, this clonotype ranks as medium-sized. The chain carries TRBV12-5 and TRBJ1-1, with TRBD1 identical over 7 bases. Germline lookup yields CDR1 LGHNT and CDR2 FRNRAP. With V trimmed by 3 bases and J by 1 base, 5 bases remained unmatched. The CDR3 consists of 15 residues. Here the CDR3 reads CASGFRQGRNTEAFF. CDR3 bases: TGTGCTAGTGGTTTTCGACAGGGAAGGAACACTGAAGCTTTCTTT. The full variable domain, with the rest looked up from reference TRBV12-5 and TRBJ1-1, is DARVTQTPRHKVTEMGQEVTMRCQPILGHNTVFWYRQTMMQGLELLAYFRNRAPLDDSGMPKDRFSAEMPDATLATLKIQPSEPRDSAVYFCASGFRQGRNTEAFFGQGTRLTVV.

V usage is TRBV5-1 and J usage is TRBJ1-4; TRBD1 matches 11 bases. Germline loops: CDR1 SGHRS, CDR2 YFSETQ. J lost 10 bases, V lost 0 bases, and 5 bases had no gene match. This CDR3 region has 15 residues. CDR3 loop: CASSLAGTGGGKLFF. The CDR3 region has the DNA TGCGCCAGCAGCTTGGCCGGGACAGGGGGAGGAAAACTGTTTTTT. The full variable domain, rest sourced from reference TRBV5-1 and TRBJ1-4, is KAGVTQTPRYLIKTRGQQVTLSCSPISGHRSVSWYQQTPGQGLQFLFEYFSETQRNKGNFPGRFSGRQFSNSRSEMNVSTLELGDSALYLCASSLAGTGGGKLFFGSGTQLSVL.

The rearrangement joins TRBV19 to TRBJ2-3; D is undetermined. The CDR3 totals 13 residues. Trimming removed 7 bases from V and 3 bases from J, with 11 bases in between. CDR1 and CDR2 from the germline V gene are LNHDA and SQIVND (reference sequence). CDR3 DNA sequence: TGTGCCAGTAACCAAGGTGTAACAGATACGCAGTATTTT. It codes for CASNQGVTDTQYF. The full variable domain, its missing parts supplied by reference TRBV19 and TRBJ2-3, is DGGITQSPKYLFRKEGQNVTLSCEQNLNHDAMYWYRQDPGQGLRLIYYSQIVNDFQKGDIAEGYSVSREKKESFPLTVTSAQKNPTAFYLCASNQGVTDTQYFGPGTRLTVL.

J is TRBJ2-7 and V is TRBV20-1; D is possibly TRBD1 (5 bases). The CDR3 loop spans 11 amino acids. CDR1 DFQATT and CDR2 SNEGSKA come from the germline V gene (reference sequence). Trimming removed 4 bases at V and 5 bases at J, with 9 bases between. This CDR3 is CSAIQAHEQYF. The CDR3 DNA reads as TGCAGTGCTATACAGGCTCACGAGCAGTACTTC.

This clonotype was seen a few times. This chain connects TRBV12-3 or TRBV12-4 to TRBJ2-1; 9 nucleotides align to TRBD2. The CDR3 contains 14 residues. V shed 7 bases and J 4 bases; nucleotides not matched to a gene: 5. For the CDR3, the DNA is TGTGCCAGCACTTTCGCGGGGGGGTACAATGAGCAGTTCTTC. Protein: CASTFAGGYNEQFF.

This clonotype was found a few times. The chain has TRBV6-2 or TRBV6-3 and TRBJ1-1; no firm D call. The ends were cut back, 4 bases at V and 2 bases at J, with 14 bases in the middle. Germline V gives CDR1 MNHEY, CDR2 SVGEGT. This CDR3 spans 15 amino acids. The chain's CDR3 is CASSSLGSSNTEAFF. Here the CDR3 DNA reads TGTGCCAGCAGTTCCCTGGGCAGTTCCAACACTGAAGCTTTCTTT.

This clonotype was recorded a few times. The chain links TRBV14 to TRBJ1-1; D is unclear. This CDR3 has 15 amino acids. In germline, CDR1 is SGHDN, CDR2 FVKESK. V lost 4 bases and J lost 1, with 13 bases in between. The CDR3 region is CASSRLGFQNTEAFF. The DNA of the CDR3 is TGTGCCAGCAGCCGCCTCGGGTTTCAGAACACTGAAGCTTTCTTT.

The chain couples TRBV19 to TRBJ2-2; no clear D gene. The CDR3 runs 15 residues. The germline gives CDR1 LNHDA, CDR2 SQIVND (reference sequence). The V end lost 5 bases, the J end lost 1 base, and 11 bases lay between the germline ends. The CDR3 nucleotides read TGTGCCAGTAGTGAATTACCTTTGAACACCGGGGAGCTGTTTTTT. The encoded protein is CASSELPLNTGELFF.